This is a list of T cell receptor beta chains from one sample in a study of blood T cell repertoires in COVID-19. This table comes from immunoSEQ multiplex PCR, and its TCRdb copy is limited to in-frame clones, with some not included. The sample carries roughly 43,000 clones, about nine tenths recorded once. The material sequenced was peripheral blood. The source of these receptors is a human donor in a cohort sampled during active COVID-19. Each CDR3 is given with its conserved first and last residue. A D gene is named only where the DNA matches it firmly. Clone size is shown for a subset of rows, as once, few, many or a class of expanded clone.

>TRBV6-5|once|-|TRBJ1-6
TGTGCCAGCAGTTACACCACAGGGAATAATTCACCCCTCCACTTT
CASSYTTGNNSPLHF
>TRBV7-2|-|-|TRBJ1-2
TGTGCCAGCAGCAGGACCCGGAGGTCTAACTATGGCTACACCTTC
CASSRTRRSNYGYTF
>TRBV19|-|-|TRBJ2-4
TGTGCCAGTAGTATAAGAGAGGAAAACATTCAGTACTTC
CASSIREENIQYF
>TRBV28|-|-|TRBJ2-1
TGTGCCAGCAATCGACGGGAAAATGAGCAGTTCTTC
CASNRRENEQFF
>TRBV6-5|-|TRBD1|TRBJ1-3
TGTGCCAGCAGGAAACAGGGGTCTGGAAACACCATATATTTT
CASRKQGSGNTIYF
>TRBV2|-|TRBD1|TRBJ1-3
TGTGCCAGCACACGGGACAGATATATTTTCTCTGGAAACACCATATATTTT
CASTRDRYIFSGNTIYF
>TRBV2|-|TRBD1|TRBJ1-1
TGTGCCAGCGGTGACAGGGCTGAAGCTTTCTTT
CASGDRAEAFF
>TRBV6-5|-|-|TRBJ1-6
TGTGCCAGCACTGGCAGGTCCTATAATTCACCCCTCCACTTT
CASTGRSYNSPLHF
>TRBV6-6|-|-|TRBJ1-5
TGTGCCAGCTCCGACGGGGGGTTTAGCAATCAGCCCCAGCATTTT
CASSDGGFSNQPQHF
>TRBV19|-|TRBD2|TRBJ2-2
TGTGCCAGTAGTAGACGCGGACTAGCGGGAGATAACACCGGGGAGCTGTTTTTT
CASSRRGLAGDNTGELFF
>TRBV9|-|-|TRBJ2-1
TGTGCCAGCAGCGTATCGGGGTCCTACAATGAGCAGTTCTTC
CASSVSGSYNEQFF
>TRBV30|once|TRBD2|TRBJ2-7
TGTGCCTGGAGTCGTCAGCGGGGGCTCTACGAGCAGTACTTC
CAWSRQRGLYEQYF
>TRBV7-9|-|TRBD2|TRBJ2-7
TGTGCCAGCAGCTTATCCCCGGGACTAGCGGGTACCTACGAGCAGTACTTC
CASSLSPGLAGTYEQYF
>TRBV12-3/TRBV12-4|-|-|TRBJ1-2
TGTGCCAGCAGTTTAAGCGGCAACTATGGCTACACCTTC
CASSLSGNYGYTF
>TRBV18|-|-|TRBJ1-5
TGTGCCAGCTCCTCCAGGGATAATCAGCCCCAGCATTTT
CASSSRDNQPQHF
>TRBV5-1|-|-|TRBJ2-7
TGCGCCAGCAGTACTGCCAACCGGGAAACCGGACCGTACTTC
CASSTANRETGPYF
>TRBV18|-|-|TRBJ1-5
TGTGCCAGCTCACCATCGGGAGGGGGGAGTTCTCAGCCCCAGCATTTT
CASSPSGGGSSQPQHF
>TRBV18|-|TRBD2|TRBJ2-5
TGTGCCAGCTCACGGACTAGCGGGAAGTACCAAGAGACCCAGTACTTC
CASSRTSGKYQETQYF
>TRBV6-6|-|-|TRBJ2-7
TGTGCCAGCAGTTACCCCGCGGGGAGCTCCTACGAGCAGTACTTC
CASSYPAGSSYEQYF